This T cell receptor (beta chain) was retrieved from a study of CD8+ T cells in alopecia areata. At the level of the study: Treatment comprised oral tofacitinib, 5 to 10 mg twice daily, in treated patients. General study findings and limits: Sequenced scalp T cells also include alphabeta T cells resident in normal skin. Higher clonality than in normal scalp was seen in lesional scalp, especially alopecia totalis/universalis.

It was cDNA, reverse transcribed from extracted RNA, that served as the sequencing template. Clones were read by immunoSEQ multiplex PCR, and TCRdb kept only the in-frame ones, dropping some. The sample lists some 4,000 clones, 55% to 80% occurring once. CDR3 length: 14 residues. Germline V lookup: CDR1 SGDLS, CDR2 YYNGEE. J lost 1 base, V lost 4 bases, and 5 bases had no gene match. As regards this clone: Its specificity is not known.

Sample treatment: oral pan-JAK inhibitor, 5-10 mg twice daily. Researchers took lesional scalp punch biopsies and peripheral blood from people who were alopecia areata patients. The source material was skin, sampled at week 4, from a patient treated with tofacitinib. The chain joins TRBV9 to TRBJ2-7; 7 bases align to TRBD1. This receptor was taken from a human donor with alopecia areata. The CDR3 DNA reads as TGTGCCAGCAGCCCCGGGACAGCTTCCTACGAGCAGTACTTC. It encodes CASSPGTASYEQYF.